This T cell receptor (beta chain) was recovered during a study of cytomegalovirus exposure and HLA in healthy donors (dated by TCRdb to 2017 to 2019). For the wider study: In an earlier analysis of 587 of the donors, 276 Gb of sequence data and 117 million unique TCR beta sequences from about 179 million T cells were reported. An early release covering just under 650 HLA-typed donors comprised approximately 290 gigabases of sequencing data and roughly 86 million unique TCR sequences. Of the approximately 400 genotyped donors, 81% were placed in the genetic ancestry cluster associated with self-reported Caucasian donors. The study aimed to test whether cataloging public T cell receptors could reveal signatures of past pathogen exposure. The study profiled the T cell repertoires of more than 500 subjects by immunosequencing and related them to cytomegalovirus serostatus. In addition to the first cohort of hundreds of subjects, a separate validation cohort of 130 or so different subjects was used. To predict cytomegalovirus infection status, the study combined high-throughput TCR immunosequencing, statistical association of individual TCRs with disease status, and machine learning. To study patterns of TCR occurrence, a later analysis re-analyzed previously published TCR beta repertoires from hundreds of donors and added high-resolution HLA genotyping. Rather than drawing on any new phenotypic data, the later analysis identified candidate immune exposures from TCR beta sequences and the way those sequences occurred across donors. An earlier analysis of fewer than 700 of the donors applied high-throughput TCR beta sequencing to assess whether each TCR beta V gene segment acted as functional or pseudogenic. Alongside the repertoire data, information on donor age, sex, ethnicity and CMV serostatus was compiled. A later genetic analysis took genome-wide SNP genotypes for 398 of the 666 donors and used that subset as a discovery cohort. All discovery cohort repertoires had been generated on a single sequencing platform. HLA typing included class I and class II loci at four-digit resolution. The number of donors typed differed by locus, with about 629-640 for A, B, C, DRB1 and DQB1, roughly 520 for DQA1, some 570 for DPA1, and some 440 for DPB1. A few DR-DQ haplotypes were treated as single units for association and clustering because of strong linkage in the cohort. On average, roughly 240,000 unique TCR beta nucleotide sequences were sequenced per donor among 350 to 400 genotyped donors of the cohort, with approximately 18% of those sequences being non-productive.

Paper-wide results and their limitations: A further reported finding was that TCR beta sequences accurately predicted the HLA-A and HLA-B alleles for most subjects in the first cohort. It was suggested by the authors that the approach could potentially be generalized to other disease states and immunological phenotypes. Because counts were too low, fewer than 20 rarely observed V segments, including chromosome 9 orphons, were excluded from the earlier analysis of several hundred of the donors. For the cohort, immune exposure information was limited to CMV serostatus. According to a later analysis, TCR association rates differed among HLA loci, with DRB1 alleles showing the most associated TCRs and HLA-C alleles showing the fewest. In this cohort, only TCR beta chains were sequenced, and detectable features were limited by the absence of alpha or paired-chain data. When HLA alleles, especially DR and DQ, strongly co-occurred, attributing TCR associations to individual alleles was difficult. An association between a missense DCLRE1C variant and V-gene and J-gene trimming of TCR beta chains was found in a later genetic analysis and replicated in an independent cohort. A later analysis found that HLA-associated TCR beta chains were more clonally expanded and had lower generation probabilities than equally common non-associated chains. A few of the identified cytomegalovirus-associated TCR beta chains were confirmed in vitro to be specific for cytomegalovirus antigens. Sequencing depth was assumed to be roughly uniform across donors in the presence/absence analyses, though that assumption may not hold. In an earlier analysis of fewer than 700 of the donors, most TCR beta V segments appeared in productive rearrangements about 87% or about 30% of the time, broadly matching IMGT annotations. In a later analysis, several top co-occurrence clusters were reported to appear linked to parvovirus B19, influenza, CMV and Epstein-Barr virus. Linkage disequilibrium might explain the correlated functional status among segregating V segments, but an unknown experimental factor could not be ruled out. In the study, around 150 TCR beta chains were listed as associated with cytomegalovirus. Most TCR sequences were observed very rarely across donors, whereas some public TCRs were present in many individuals. In a later genetic analysis, fewer N-insertions in productive TCRs were reported among donors in an Asian-associated ancestry cluster than the roughly 700-donor mean. HLA typing was unavailable for some donors at each locus, so association tests used only the typed subset. A cluster of highly shared sequence variants was judged likely to be a technical artifact of the sequencing pipeline. Because the 87-base-pair reads could not distinguish some IMGT-functional V segments, including TRBV6-2 and TRBV6-3, those segments were excluded. At a false discovery rate of 0.05, a later analysis linked fewer than 20,000 TCR beta sequences to specific HLA alleles. The classifier was reported to diagnose cytomegalovirus status with high specificity and sensitivity in both the original and validation cohorts. A later analysis found that most CMV-associated TCR beta chains appeared HLA-restricted, with HLA associations seemingly driven largely by CMV exposure.

The receptor library was made with the immunoSEQ multiplex PCR assay. The multiplex PCR relied on a mix of 60 forward primers for TCR Vbeta segments and 13 reverse primers for TCR Jbeta segments. The CDR3 region of rearranged TCR beta genes was amplified from genomic DNA with a multiplex PCR assay. On the Illumina HiSeq System, the amplified TCR beta libraries were sequenced as 87-base-pair reads. Under the source paper's analysis protocol: A later analysis tallied around 82 million unique TCR beta chains across the approximately 670 repertoires, and some 12 million of those chains were shared by two or more donors. Raw reads were error-corrected and collapsed into unique sequences by a nearest-neighbor algorithm in which closely related sequences were merged to remove PCR and sequencing errors. CDR3 sequences were aligned to IMGT reference sequences to assign V, D and J gene segments. Each retained sequence needed at least a six-nucleotide match to both a V gene segment and a J gene segment. Rearrangements were called productive when the CDR3 lacked stop codons and stayed in frame with V and J; all others were non-productive. CDR3 was defined by IMGT convention, running from the second conserved V-encoded cysteine to the conserved J-encoded phenylalanine. The earlier analysis of roughly 590 of the donors excluded sequences that lacked an unambiguous match to a single V gene segment. An earlier analysis of under 750 of the donors called V segments functional above 56.7% productive rearrangements and segregating when the between-donor standard deviation exceeded 5%. A statistical classification framework was built to diagnose cytomegalovirus status from the catalog of TCR beta chain sequences. In a later analysis, TCR nucleotide sequences were compared against IMGT/GENE-DB human TR gene sequences so that V and J genes could be assigned. The TCRdist pipeline was used in a later analysis to assign CDR3 sequences and most-parsimonious VDJ recombination scenarios. In a later analysis, each TCR beta chain was defined by its CDR3 amino acid sequence together with its V-gene family, and reads without a unique V-gene family were excluded. To address suspected cross-contamination and a sequencing artifact, a later analysis removed 592 highly shared, low-generation-probability nucleotide sequences. In a later analysis, a clonal expansion index was calculated for each public chain from normalized within-repertoire ranks of inferred template counts. A later analysis computed generation probabilities with a VDJ recombination model fitted to out-of-frame rearrangements, and checked the results against IGoR. A later analysis scored TCR-TCR, TCR-HLA and TCR-CMV co-occurrence with hypergeometric tests, applying a repertoire-size bias correction to TCR pairs. To estimate false discovery rates, a later analysis permuted the HLA or CMV assignments 20 times. In a later analysis, co-occurring TCRs were grouped with DBSCAN, and TCRdist sequence similarity was added when clustering was performed within HLA-allele-positive subsets. Repertoires with fewer than 30,000 or more than 120,000 public chains were left out of co-occurrence clustering, as were about 5 repertoires with anomalous nucleotide sharing. TCRdb stores this immuneACCESS table with in-frame sequences only. Part of the clones is absent; in the studies checked, under half of the shortfall reflects unresolved V genes, and no reason is known for the rest. The DNA gave D and trimming, while V, J and clone size come from that table. This sample holds more than 95,000 clones; around 79% were observed only once. 6% to 8% of the sample belongs to the ten largest clones.

From a lookup of the germline V gene, CDR1 and CDR2 are MDHEN and SYDVKM. The CDR3 sequence holds 13 residues, the cysteine and phenylalanine included. CDR3 DNA is the only sequence kept; it has 39 bases, read in frame from the first base. Cut back by 7 bases and 1 base, the V and J ends lie 10 bases apart. The cohort was made up of 666 healthy bone marrow donors. All cohort members were sampled while nominally healthy, although unrecorded immune exposures were likely present. The donor tested CMV seronegative and was one of the 352 seronegative cohort members. A peripheral blood sample was collected from each donor, and TCR beta sequencing was performed on peripheral blood mononuclear cells. The Qiagen DNeasy Blood Extraction Kit was used to extract genomic DNA from the blood cell samples. On this clone itself: The specificity of this receptor is unknown. Base qualities were left out, and no much larger clone turns up one base away.

Sequencing was done on a sample of PBMCs. The TCR was taken from a middle-aged woman in good health and CMV-seronegative. Here the chain combines TRBV28 and TRBJ1-1, and possibly TRBD1, on 6 matching bases. The DNA sequence is TGTGCCAGCACCTTACAGGGGAACACTGAAGCTTTCTTT. Translated, this is CASTLQGNTEAFF.